The 7 T cell receptor beta chains given below trace back to one sample, sequenced in a study of T cell repertoires in cytomegalovirus infection. Using its own MiXCR run on the reads, TCRdb lists one record per CDR3 protein. The repertoire holds a few hundred thousand distinct CDR3 sequences, about 25% seen once, with less than 15% in the top ten. The sequenced sample was PBMCs. These receptors were obtained from a human donor in good health (CMV status not recorded). Some clones in this sample may be carry-over from other donors' samples.

There are a few counts of this clonotype. The chain combines TRBV12-3 or TRBV12-4 with TRBJ1-5; the D gene is possibly TRBD1 (6 bases). V gave up 5 bases and J gave up 7 bases, with 12 bases separating them. This CDR3 spans 13 amino acids. The CDR3 is CASSRGASQPQHF. CDR3 bases: TGTGCCAGCAGTAGGGGGGCCTCCCAGCCCCAGCATTTT.

There are a few counts of this clonotype. This chain joins TRBV28 and TRBJ2-1, with 7 bases that match TRBD1. V shed 5 bases, J shed 9 bases, and the junction held 7 bases outside the gene matches. The V gene's germline CDR1 is MDHEN and CDR2 SYDVKM. This CDR3 region has 13 residues. Here the CDR3 reads CASSKTGWGEQFF. The CDR3, as DNA: TGTGCCAGCAGTAAGACAGGGTGGGGTGAGCAGTTCTTC.

In this sample, this clonotype turned up a few times. The chain joins TRBV7-2 to TRBJ2-1; the D is unclear. The CDR3 contains 12 residues. From germline, CDR1 is SGHTA and CDR2 FQGNSA. V lost 7 bases and J lost 6, with 10 bases in between. For the CDR3, the DNA is TGTGCCAGCAATCTTGGGGTCAATGAGCAGTTCTTC. This gives the protein CASNLGVNEQFF. The full variable domain, rest sourced from reference TRBV7-2 and TRBJ2-1, is GAGVSQSPSNKVTEKGKDVELRCDPISGHTALYWYRQSLGQGLEFLIYFQGNSAPDKSGLPSDRFSAERTGGSVSTLTIQRTQQEDSAVYLCASNLGVNEQFFGPGTRLTVL.

The rearrangement joins TRBV20-1 to TRBJ1-1; D is possibly TRBD1 (5 bases). V was pared by 4 bases and J by 4 bases, with 16 bases between. CDR1 is DFQATT and CDR2 is SNEGSKA in the germline V gene (reference sequence). CDR3 size: 14 residues. The CDR3: CSAISPGRVTEAFF. The CDR3, as DNA: TGCAGTGCTATTTCCCCGGGGCGTGTCACTGAAGCTTTCTTT.

The chain joins TRBV12-3 or TRBV12-4 to TRBJ2-1, with 12 positions matching TRBD2. Losses at the gene ends were 4 bases for V and 8 bases for J; bases not matched to a gene: 3. The CDR3 extends over 14 amino acids. The CDR3 reads CASSSGTSGHEQFF. CDR3 nucleotide sequence: TGTGCCAGCAGTTCCGGGACTAGCGGGCATGAGCAGTTCTTC.

The V call is TRBV4-1, the J call TRBJ2-2; D gene ambiguous. Germline lookup yields CDR1 MGHRA and CDR2 YSYEKL. Trimming cost V 2 bases and J 6 bases, with 10 bases left between them. This CDR3 spans 14 amino acids. CDR3 nucleotides: TGCGCCAGCAGCCAAATTAGGGTTCCCGGGGAGCTGTTTTTT. This gives the protein CASSQIRVPGELFF.

This clonotype was seen at least ten times. V usage is TRBV7-2 and J usage is TRBJ2-1, with D possibly matching TRBD2 (6 bases). Trimming removed 5 bases from V and 8 bases from J, with 22 bases in between. This CDR3 spans 16 amino acids. Per the germline V gene, CDR1 is SGHTA and CDR2 is FQGNSA. CDR3 region: CASSRGWESLGHEQFF. The CDR3 coding sequence is TGTGCCAGCAGCCGGGGGTGGGAGTCCCTGGGGCATGAGCAGTTCTTC. Using reference TRBV7-2 and TRBJ2-1 for the parts outside the CDR3, the full variable domain is GAGVSQSPSNKVTEKGKDVELRCDPISGHTALYWYRQSLGQGLEFLIYFQGNSAPDKSGLPSDRFSAERTGGSVSTLTIQRTQQEDSAVYLCASSRGWESLGHEQFFGPGTRLTVL.